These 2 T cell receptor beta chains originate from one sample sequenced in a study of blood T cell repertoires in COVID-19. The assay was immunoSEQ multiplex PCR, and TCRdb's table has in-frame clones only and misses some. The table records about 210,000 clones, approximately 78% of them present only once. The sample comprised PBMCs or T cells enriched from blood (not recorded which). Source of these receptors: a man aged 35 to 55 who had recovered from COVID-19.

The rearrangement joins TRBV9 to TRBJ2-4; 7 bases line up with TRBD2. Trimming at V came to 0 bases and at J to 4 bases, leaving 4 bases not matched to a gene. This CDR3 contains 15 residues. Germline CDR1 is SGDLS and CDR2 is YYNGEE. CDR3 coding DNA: TGTGCCAGCAGCGTAGAGGACGGGAGGAAAAACATTCAGTACTTC. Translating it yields CASSVEDGRKNIQYF.

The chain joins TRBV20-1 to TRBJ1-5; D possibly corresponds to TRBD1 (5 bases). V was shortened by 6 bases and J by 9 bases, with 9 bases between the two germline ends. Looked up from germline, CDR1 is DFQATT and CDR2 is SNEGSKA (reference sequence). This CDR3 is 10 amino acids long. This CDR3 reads CSAGGMPQHF. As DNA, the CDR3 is TGCAGTGCGGGGGGGATGCCCCAGCATTTT.